This T cell receptor (beta chain) was profiled in a study of cytomegalovirus exposure and HLA in healthy donors (dated by TCRdb to about 2017). About the investigation overall: The 500 to 700 repertoires of the first cohort and the 110 or so validation repertoires were produced on the same platform, according to a later analysis. To predict cytomegalovirus infection status, the study combined high-throughput TCR immunosequencing, statistical association of individual TCRs with disease status, and machine learning. In addition to the first cohort of roughly 700 subjects, a separate validation cohort of approximately 120 different subjects was used. The aim of the study was to test whether cataloging public T cell receptors could identify signatures of past pathogen exposure.

Overall study results and their limits: In vitro tests confirmed that three of the cytomegalovirus-associated TCR beta chains recognize cytomegalovirus antigens. A total of about 150 TCR beta chains were listed by the study as associated with cytomegalovirus. The authors suggested that the approach could potentially be extended to other disease states and immunological phenotypes. A later analysis lacked HLA typing for the validation cohort, so it scored co-occurrence in that cohort across all 120 repertoires. While some public TCRs were present in many individuals, most TCR sequences turned up only very rarely across donors. A later analysis found that TCRs clustered in the first cohort also tended to co-occur in the 120 validation repertoires, with 94% of cluster scores above 0. The classifier was reported to diagnose cytomegalovirus status with high specificity and sensitivity in both the original and validation cohorts.

Looking up the germline V gene yields CDR1 LGHNA and CDR2 YSLEER. V is cut by 5 bases and J by 5 bases, and the space between the germline ends is 16 bases. The CDR3 sequence holds 15 residues, the cysteine and phenylalanine included. Only the CDR3 portion is preserved as DNA: 45 bases, with reading frame beginning at the first base. Concerning this clone itself: Its antigen specificity is not known. There are no base qualities to consult, and no much larger clone falls within one base.

The library was obtained by the immunoSEQ multiplex PCR assay. Per the authors' processing: A statistical classification framework was developed to diagnose cytomegalovirus status using the catalog of TCR beta chain sequences. Held by TCRdb, this immuneACCESS table contains in-frame sequences only and omits some clones. Under half of the omission traces to an unresolved V gene where checked; the cause of the rest is unknown. That table gives V, J and clone size, and the DNA gave D and trimming. For this sample the table gives some 120,000 clones, of which about nine tenths were detected only once. Jointly, the top ten make up about 1.5% of the sample. The donors were included in the validation cohort of around 120 subjects, a group kept apart from the approximately 650-subject first cohort.

Sequencing used PBMCs. This chain is built from TRBV4-3 and TRBJ2-1; a weak D assignment points to TRBD1 (5 bases agree). The clonotype comes from a man younger than 40 in good health and CMV-seronegative. The DNA sequence is given as TGCGCCAGCAGCAAATTAGCCCAAGGGGACAATGAGCAGTTCTTC. Its product reads: CASSKLAQGDNEQFF.